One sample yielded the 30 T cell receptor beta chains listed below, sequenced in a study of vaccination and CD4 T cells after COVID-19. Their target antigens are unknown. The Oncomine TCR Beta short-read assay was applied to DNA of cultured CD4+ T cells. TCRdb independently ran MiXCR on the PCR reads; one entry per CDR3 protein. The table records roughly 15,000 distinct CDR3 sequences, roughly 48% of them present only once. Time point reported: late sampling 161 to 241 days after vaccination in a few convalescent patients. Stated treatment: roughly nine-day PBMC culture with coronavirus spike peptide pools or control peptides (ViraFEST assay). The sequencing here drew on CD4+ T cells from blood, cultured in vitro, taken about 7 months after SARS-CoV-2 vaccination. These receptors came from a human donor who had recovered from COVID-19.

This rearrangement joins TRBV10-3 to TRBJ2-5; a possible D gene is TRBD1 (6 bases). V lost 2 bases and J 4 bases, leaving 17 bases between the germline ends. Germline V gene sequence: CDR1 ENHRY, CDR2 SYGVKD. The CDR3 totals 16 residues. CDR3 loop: CAISETNPGAGETQYF. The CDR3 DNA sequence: TGTGCCATCAGTGAGACGAATCCAGGGGCGGGAGAGACCCAGTACTTC.

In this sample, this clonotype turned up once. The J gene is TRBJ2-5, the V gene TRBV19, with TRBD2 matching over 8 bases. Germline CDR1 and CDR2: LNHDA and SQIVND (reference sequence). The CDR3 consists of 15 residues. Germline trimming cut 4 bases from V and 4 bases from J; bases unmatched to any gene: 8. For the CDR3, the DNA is TGTGCCAGTAGTACGGGGGGAGCGGGAGCAGAGACCCAGTACTTC. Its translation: CASSTGGAGAETQYF.

CDR3 nucleotides: TGTGCCAGCAGCTTAGCATCGAACGGGGGGGCGGACTATGGCTACACCTTC. Translated, it gives CASSLASNGGADYGYTF. This rearrangement joins TRBV7-2 to TRBJ1-2, with TRBD1 as a possible D gene (6 bases). Germline CDR1 reads SGHTA; CDR2 reads FQGNSA. V gave up 0 bases and J gave up 3 bases, with 17 bases separating them. The CDR3 consists of 17 residues. Full variable domain (remainder filled in from reference TRBV7-2 and TRBJ1-2): GAGVSQSPSNKVTEKGKDVELRCDPISGHTALYWYRQSLGQGLEFLIYFQGNSAPDKSGLPSDRFSAERTGGSVSTLTIQRTQQEDSAVYLCASSLASNGGADYGYTFGSGTRLTVV.

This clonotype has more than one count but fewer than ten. CDR3 loop: CSARSPGTTGWEQYF. The CDR3 nucleotides are TGCAGTGCTAGGAGCCCAGGGACTACAGGGTGGGAGCAGTACTTC. The chain joins TRBV20-1 to TRBJ2-7, with D maybe TRBD2 (7 bases). The CDR3 is made up of 15 amino acids. Trimming stripped 3 bases from V and 7 bases from J, with 22 bases between. Germline V gene data show CDR1 as DFQATT and CDR2 as SNEGSKA (reference sequence).

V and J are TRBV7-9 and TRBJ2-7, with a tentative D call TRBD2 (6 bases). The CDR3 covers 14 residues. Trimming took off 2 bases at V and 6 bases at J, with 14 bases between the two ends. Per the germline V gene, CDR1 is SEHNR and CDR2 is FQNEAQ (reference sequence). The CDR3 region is CASSLIGTASEQYF. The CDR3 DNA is TGTGCCAGCAGCTTAATTGGGACTGCTAGCGAGCAGTACTTC.

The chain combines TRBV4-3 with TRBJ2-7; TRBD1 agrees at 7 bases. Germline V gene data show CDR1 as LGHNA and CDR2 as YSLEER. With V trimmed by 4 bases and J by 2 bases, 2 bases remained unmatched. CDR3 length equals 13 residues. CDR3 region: CASSRDRAYEQYF. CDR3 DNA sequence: TGCGCCAGCAGCCGGGACAGAGCCTACGAGCAGTACTTC.

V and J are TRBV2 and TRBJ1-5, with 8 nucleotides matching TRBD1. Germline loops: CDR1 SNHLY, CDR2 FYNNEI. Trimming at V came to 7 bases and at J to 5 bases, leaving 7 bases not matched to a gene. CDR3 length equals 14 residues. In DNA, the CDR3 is TGTGCCAGCACTGACATACAGGGGGATCAGCCCCAGCATTTT. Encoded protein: CASTDIQGDQPQHF.

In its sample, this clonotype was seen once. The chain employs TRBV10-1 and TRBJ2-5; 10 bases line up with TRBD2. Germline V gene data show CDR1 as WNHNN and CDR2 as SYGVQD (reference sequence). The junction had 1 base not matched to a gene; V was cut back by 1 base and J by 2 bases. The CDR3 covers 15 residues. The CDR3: CASSEWTSGQETQYF. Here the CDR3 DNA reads TGCGCCAGCAGTGAGTGGACTAGCGGACAAGAGACCCAGTACTTC.

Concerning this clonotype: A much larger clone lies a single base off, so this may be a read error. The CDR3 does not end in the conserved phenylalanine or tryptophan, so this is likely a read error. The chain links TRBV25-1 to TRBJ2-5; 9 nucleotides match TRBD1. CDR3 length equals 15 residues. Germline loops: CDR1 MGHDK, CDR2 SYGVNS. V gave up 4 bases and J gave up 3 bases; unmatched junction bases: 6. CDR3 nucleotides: TGTGCCAGCAGTGTAACGACAGGGGGGGAAGAGACCCAGTACCTC. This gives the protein CASSVTTGGEETQYL.

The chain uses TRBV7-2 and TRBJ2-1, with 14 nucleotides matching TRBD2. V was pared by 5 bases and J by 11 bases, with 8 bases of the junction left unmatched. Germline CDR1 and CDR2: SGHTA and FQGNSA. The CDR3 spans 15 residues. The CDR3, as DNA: TGTGCCAGCAGCGCCGGACTAGCGGGAGGCGGTAAGCAGTTCTTC. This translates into CASSAGLAGGGKQFF. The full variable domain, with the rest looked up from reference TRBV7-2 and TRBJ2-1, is GAGVSQSPSNKVTEKGKDVELRCDPISGHTALYWYRQSLGQGLEFLIYFQGNSAPDKSGLPSDRFSAERTGGSVSTLTIQRTQQEDSAVYLCASSAGLAGGGKQFFGPGTRLTVL.

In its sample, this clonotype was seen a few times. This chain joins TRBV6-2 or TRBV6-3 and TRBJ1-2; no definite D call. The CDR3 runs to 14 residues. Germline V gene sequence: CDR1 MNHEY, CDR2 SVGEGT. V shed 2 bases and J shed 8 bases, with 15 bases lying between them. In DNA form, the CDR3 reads TGTGCCAGCAGTTACAACAGCCAACACGGGGGCTACACCTTC. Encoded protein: CASSYNSQHGGYTF.

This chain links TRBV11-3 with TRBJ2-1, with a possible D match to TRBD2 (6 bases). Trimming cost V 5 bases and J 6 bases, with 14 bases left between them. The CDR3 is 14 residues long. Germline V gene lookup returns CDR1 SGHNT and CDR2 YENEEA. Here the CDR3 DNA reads TGTGCCAGCAGCCGGAGGGCCGGGGGCAATGAGCAGTTCTTC. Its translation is CASSRRAGGNEQFF.

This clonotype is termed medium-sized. This CDR3 is CASSPRQGANTEAFF. DNA of the CDR3: TGTGCCAGCAGTCCCCGACAGGGGGCGAACACTGAAGCTTTCTTT. V gene TRBV27 combines with J gene TRBJ1-1, with TRBD1 identical over 10 bases. CDR1 is MNHEY, CDR2 SMNVEV, per germline (reference sequence). This CDR3 comprises 15 residues. Trimming took 5 bases from V and 1 from J; bases not matched to a gene: 4.

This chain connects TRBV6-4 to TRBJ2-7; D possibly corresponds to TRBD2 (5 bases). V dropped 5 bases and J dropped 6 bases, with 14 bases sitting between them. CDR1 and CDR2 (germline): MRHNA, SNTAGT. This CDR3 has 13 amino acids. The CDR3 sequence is CASSYHPLGEQYF. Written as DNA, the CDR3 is TGTGCCAGCAGTTACCACCCACTAGGCGAGCAGTACTTC.

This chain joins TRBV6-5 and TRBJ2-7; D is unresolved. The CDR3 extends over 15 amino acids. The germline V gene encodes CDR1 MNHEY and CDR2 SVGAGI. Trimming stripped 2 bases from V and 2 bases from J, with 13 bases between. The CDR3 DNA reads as TGTGCCAGCAGTTACGTTGGTAGCAGCACCTACGAGCAGTACTTC. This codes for CASSYVGSSTYEQYF.

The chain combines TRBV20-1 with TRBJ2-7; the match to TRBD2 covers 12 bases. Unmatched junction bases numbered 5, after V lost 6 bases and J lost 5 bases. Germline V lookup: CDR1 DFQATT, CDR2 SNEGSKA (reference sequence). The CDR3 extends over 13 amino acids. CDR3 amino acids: CSAWTSGMNEQYF. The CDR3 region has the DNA TGCAGTGCGTGGACTAGCGGGATGAACGAGCAGTACTTC.

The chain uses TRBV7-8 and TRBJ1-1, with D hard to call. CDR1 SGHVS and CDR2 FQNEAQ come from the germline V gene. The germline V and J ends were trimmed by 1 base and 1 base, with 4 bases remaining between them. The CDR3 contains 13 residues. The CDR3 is CASSLEGNTEAFF. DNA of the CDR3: TGTGCCAGCAGCTTAGAGGGGAACACTGAAGCTTTCTTT.

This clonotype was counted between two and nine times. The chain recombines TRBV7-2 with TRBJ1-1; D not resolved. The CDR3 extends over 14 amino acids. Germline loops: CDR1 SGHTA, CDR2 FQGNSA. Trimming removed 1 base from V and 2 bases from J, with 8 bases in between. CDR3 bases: TGTGCCAGCAGCTTAGGTCCCGCAAACACTGAAGCTTTCTTT. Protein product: CASSLGPANTEAFF.

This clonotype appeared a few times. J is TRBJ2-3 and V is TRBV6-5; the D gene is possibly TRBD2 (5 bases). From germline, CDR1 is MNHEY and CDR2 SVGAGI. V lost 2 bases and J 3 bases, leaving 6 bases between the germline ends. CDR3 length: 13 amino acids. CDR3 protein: CASSYKRTDTQYF. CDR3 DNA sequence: TGTGCCAGCAGTTACAAGCGGACAGATACGCAGTATTTT.

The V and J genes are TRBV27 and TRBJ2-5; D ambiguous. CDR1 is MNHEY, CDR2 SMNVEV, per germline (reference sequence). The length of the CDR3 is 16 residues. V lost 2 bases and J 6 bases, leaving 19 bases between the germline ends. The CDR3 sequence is CASSLRFITGRKTQYF. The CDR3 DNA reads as TGTGCCAGCAGTTTAAGGTTCATAACGGGTAGAAAGACCCAGTACTTC.

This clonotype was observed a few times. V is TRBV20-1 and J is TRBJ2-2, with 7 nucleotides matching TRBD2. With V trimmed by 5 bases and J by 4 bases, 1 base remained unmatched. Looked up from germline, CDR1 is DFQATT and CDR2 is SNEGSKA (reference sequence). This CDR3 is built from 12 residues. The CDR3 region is CSAGEGTGELFF. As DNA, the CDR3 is TGCAGTGCTGGGGAGGGCACCGGGGAGCTGTTTTTT.

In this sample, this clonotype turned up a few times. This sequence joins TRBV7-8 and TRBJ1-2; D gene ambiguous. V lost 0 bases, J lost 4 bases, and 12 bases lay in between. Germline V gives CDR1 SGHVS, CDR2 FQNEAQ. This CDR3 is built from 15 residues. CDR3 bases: TGTGCCAGCAGCTTAGCGTATTCCGAGGTCTATGGCTACACCTTC. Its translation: CASSLAYSEVYGYTF.

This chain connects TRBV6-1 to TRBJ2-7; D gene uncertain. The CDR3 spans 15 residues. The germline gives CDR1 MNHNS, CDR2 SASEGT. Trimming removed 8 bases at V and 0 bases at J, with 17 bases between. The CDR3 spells CASPVWPGSSYEQYF. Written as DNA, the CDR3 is TGTGCCAGCCCGGTTTGGCCGGGCAGCTCCTACGAGCAGTACTTC.

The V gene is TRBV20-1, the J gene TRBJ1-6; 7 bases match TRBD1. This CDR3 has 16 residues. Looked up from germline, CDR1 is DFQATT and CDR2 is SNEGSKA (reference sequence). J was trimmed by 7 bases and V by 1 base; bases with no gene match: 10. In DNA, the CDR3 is TGCAGTGCTAGAGCTCGTAGAGCAGGGGGGAATTCACCCCTCCACTTT. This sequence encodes CSARARRAGGNSPLHF.

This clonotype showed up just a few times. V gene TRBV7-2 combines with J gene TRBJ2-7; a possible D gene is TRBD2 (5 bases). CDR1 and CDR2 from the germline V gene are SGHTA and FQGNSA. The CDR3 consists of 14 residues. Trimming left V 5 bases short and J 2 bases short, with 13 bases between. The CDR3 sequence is CASSPMLATYEQYF. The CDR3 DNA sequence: TGTGCCAGCAGCCCGATGCTAGCTACCTACGAGCAGTACTTC.

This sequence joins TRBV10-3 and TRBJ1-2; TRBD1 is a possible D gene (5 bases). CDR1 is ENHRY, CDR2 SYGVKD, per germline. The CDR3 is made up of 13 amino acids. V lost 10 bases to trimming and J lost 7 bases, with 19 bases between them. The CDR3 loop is CATRNDLGGGYTF. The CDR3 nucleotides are TGTGCCACGCGGAACGACTTGGGGGGTGGCTACACCTTC.

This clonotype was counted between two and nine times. The CDR3 reads CSVEVGRYGTQYF. The CDR3 nucleotides are TGCAGCGTTGAAGTAGGCCGGTATGGTACGCAGTATTTT. The chain uses TRBV29-1 and TRBJ2-3; D call uncertain. The V gene's germline CDR1 is SQVTM and CDR2 ANQGSEA. V dropped 1 base and J dropped 8 bases, with 13 bases sitting between them. The CDR3 runs 13 residues.

CDR3 amino acids: CAIRGTSGSQETQYF. The CDR3 nucleotides are TGTGCCATCAGGGGGACTAGCGGGTCCCAAGAGACCCAGTACTTC. The chain combines TRBV10-3 with TRBJ2-5; 12 nucleotides agree with TRBD2. J gave up 1 base and V 6 bases, and 3 bases lay outside the gene matches. The CDR3 runs 15 residues. CDR1 is ENHRY and CDR2 is SYGVKD in the germline V gene.

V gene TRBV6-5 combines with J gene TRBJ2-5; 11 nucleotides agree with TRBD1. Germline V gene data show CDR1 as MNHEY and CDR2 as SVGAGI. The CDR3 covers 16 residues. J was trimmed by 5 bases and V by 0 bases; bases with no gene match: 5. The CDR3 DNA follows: TGTGCCAGCAGTTACTCCCGGACAGGGGGCACGGAGACCCAGTACTTC. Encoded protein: CASSYSRTGGTETQYF.

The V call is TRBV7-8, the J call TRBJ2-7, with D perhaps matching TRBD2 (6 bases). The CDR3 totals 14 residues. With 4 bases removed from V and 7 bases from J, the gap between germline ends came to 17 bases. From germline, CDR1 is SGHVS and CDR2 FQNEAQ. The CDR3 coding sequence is TGTGCCAGCAGCTCAGAGGGCGGGGTCTGGGAGCAGTACTTC. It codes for CASSSEGGVWEQYF.